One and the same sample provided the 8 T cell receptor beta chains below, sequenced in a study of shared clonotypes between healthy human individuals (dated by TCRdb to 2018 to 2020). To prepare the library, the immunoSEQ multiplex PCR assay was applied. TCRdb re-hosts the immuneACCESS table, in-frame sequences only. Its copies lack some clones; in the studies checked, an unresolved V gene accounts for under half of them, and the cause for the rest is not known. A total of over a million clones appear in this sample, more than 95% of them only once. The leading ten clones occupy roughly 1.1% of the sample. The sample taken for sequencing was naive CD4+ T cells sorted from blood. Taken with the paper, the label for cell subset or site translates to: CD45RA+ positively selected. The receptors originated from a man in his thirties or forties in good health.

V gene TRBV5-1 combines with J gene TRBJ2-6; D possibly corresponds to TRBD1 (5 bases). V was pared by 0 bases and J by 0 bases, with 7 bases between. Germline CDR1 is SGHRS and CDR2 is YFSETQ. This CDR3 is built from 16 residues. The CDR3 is CASSLVGDSGANVLTF. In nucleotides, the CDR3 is TGCGCCAGCAGCTTGGTAGGGGACTCTGGGGCCAACGTCCTGACTTTC.

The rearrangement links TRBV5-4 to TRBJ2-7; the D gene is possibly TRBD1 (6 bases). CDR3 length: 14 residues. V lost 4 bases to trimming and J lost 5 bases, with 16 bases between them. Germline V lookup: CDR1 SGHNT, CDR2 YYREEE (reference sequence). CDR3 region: CASSQTGAANEQYF. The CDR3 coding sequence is TGTGCCAGCAGCCAGACAGGAGCTGCAAACGAGCAGTACTTC.

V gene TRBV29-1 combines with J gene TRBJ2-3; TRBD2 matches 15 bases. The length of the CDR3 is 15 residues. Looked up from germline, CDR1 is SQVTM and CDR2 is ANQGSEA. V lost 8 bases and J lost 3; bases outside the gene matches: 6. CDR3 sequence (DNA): TGCAGCACCCTCGGGACTAGCGGGAGGACAGATACGCAGTATTTT. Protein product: CSTLGTSGRTDTQYF.

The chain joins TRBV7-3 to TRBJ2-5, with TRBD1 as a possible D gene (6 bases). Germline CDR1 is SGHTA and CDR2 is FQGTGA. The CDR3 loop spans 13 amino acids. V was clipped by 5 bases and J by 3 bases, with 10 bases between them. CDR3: CASSHRQEETQYF. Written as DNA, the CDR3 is TGTGCCAGCAGCCATCGACAGGAAGAGACCCAGTACTTC.

The CDR3 spells CASSLGDSEAFF. The CDR3 DNA reads as TGTGCCAGCAGCTTAGGAGACAGTGAAGCTTTCTTT. This sequence joins TRBV7-2 and TRBJ1-1; D might be TRBD1 (5 bases). With 1 base removed from V and 7 bases from J, the gap between germline ends came to 7 bases. CDR1 and CDR2 (germline): SGHTA, FQGNSA. CDR3 length: 12 amino acids.

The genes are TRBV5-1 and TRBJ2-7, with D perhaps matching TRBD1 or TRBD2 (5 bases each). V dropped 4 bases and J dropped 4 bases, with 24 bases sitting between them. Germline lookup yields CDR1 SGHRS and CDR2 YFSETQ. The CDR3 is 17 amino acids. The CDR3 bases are TGCGCCAGCAGCGAAAAGCCCGGGGCCGCGGACAATTACGAGCAGTACTTC. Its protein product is CASSEKPGAADNYEQYF. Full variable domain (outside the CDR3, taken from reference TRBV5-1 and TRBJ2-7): KAGVTQTPRYLIKTRGQQVTLSCSPISGHRSVSWYQQTPGQGLQFLFEYFSETQRNKGNFPGRFSGRQFSNSRSEMNVSTLELGDSALYLCASSEKPGAADNYEQYFGPGTRLTVT.

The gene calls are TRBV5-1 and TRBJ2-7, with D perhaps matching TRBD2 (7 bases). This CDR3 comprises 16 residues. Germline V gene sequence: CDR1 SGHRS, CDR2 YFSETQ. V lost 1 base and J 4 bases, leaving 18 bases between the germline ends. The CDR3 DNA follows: TGCGCCAGCAGCTTGATCCGGGGGGCTCAAACTTACGAGCAGTACTTC. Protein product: CASSLIRGAQTYEQYF.

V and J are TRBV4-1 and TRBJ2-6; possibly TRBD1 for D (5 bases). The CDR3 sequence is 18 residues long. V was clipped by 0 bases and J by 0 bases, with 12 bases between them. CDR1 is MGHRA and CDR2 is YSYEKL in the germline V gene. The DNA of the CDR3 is TGCGCCAGCAGCCAAGACAGGGCTAAATTCTCTGGGGCCAACGTCCTGACTTTC. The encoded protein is CASSQDRAKFSGANVLTF.